The entry that follows covers one T cell receptor (beta chain) sequence. Original data processing: Reference gene primer amplification in the assay estimated nucleated cell counts. Only in-frame clones appear in the TCRdb table, and some are missing; sequencing was by immunoSEQ multiplex PCR. V and J calls plus clone size are reproduced from that table; the DNA served to infer D and trimming. The sample has under 75,000 clones, 75% to 90% seen once. This entry is derived from a study of blood T cell repertoires in COVID-19. Whole-study context: Researchers got acute and convalescent COVID-19 samples from the United States, Italy and Spain. PBMCs, B-cell-depleted T cells, or T cells provided the cDNA or gDNA that made up the material.

Per germline, CDR1 LGHNT and CDR2 FRNRAP. The CDR3 has 16 residues. V lost 6 bases, J lost 4 bases, and 13 bases stayed unmatched. This sequence was found in a man under 40 with acute or convalescent COVID-19. The chain combines TRBV12-5 with TRBJ1-1; 8 bases fit TRBD1. Sequencing was performed on peripheral blood. The CDR3 sequence is CASGKGQGEFGTEAFF. The CDR3 region has the DNA TGTGCTAGTGGCAAAGGACAGGGAGAGTTTGGCACTGAAGCTTTCTTT.